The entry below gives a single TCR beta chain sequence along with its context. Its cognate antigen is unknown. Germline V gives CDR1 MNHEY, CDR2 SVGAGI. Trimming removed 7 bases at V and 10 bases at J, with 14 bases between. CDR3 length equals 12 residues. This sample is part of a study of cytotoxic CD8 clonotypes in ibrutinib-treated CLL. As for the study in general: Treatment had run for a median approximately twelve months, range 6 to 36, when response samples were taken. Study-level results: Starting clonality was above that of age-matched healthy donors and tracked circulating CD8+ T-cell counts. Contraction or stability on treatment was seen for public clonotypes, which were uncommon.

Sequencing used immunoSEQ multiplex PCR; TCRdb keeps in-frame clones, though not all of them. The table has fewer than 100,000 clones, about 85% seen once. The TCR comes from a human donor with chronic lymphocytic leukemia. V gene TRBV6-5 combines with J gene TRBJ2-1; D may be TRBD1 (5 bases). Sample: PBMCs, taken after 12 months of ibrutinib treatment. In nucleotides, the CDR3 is TGTGCCAGCACCAACTGGGGCCGGGAGCAGTTCTTC. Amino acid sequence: CASTNWGREQFF.